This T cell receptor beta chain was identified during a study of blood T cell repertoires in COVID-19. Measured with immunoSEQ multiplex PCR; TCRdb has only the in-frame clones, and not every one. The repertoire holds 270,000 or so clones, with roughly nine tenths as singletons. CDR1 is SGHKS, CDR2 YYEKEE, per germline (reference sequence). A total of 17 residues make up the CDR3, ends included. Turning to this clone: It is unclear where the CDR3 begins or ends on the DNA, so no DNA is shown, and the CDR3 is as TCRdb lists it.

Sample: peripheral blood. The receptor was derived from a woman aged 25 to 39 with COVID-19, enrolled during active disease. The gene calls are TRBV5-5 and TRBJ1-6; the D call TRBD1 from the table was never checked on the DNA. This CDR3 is CASSFGPGGTYNSPLHF.